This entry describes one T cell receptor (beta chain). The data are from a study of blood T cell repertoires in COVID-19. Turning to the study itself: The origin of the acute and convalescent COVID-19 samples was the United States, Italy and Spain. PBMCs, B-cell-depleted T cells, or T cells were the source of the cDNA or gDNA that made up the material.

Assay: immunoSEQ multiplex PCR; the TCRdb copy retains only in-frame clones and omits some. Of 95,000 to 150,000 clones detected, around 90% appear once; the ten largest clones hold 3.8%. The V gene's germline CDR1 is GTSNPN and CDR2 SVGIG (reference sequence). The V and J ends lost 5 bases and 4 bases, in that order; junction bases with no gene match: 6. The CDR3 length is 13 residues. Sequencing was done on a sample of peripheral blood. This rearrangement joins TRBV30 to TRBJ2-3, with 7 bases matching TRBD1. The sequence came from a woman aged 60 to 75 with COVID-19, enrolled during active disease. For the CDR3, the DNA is TGTGCCTGGTCGACAGGGTGGGCAGATACGCAGTATTTT. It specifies CAWSTGWADTQYF.